This T cell receptor beta chain was identified in a study of T cell responses to AZD1222 COVID-19 vaccine. Study-level results: The repertoires were collected only after the peak T cell response. Variant regions that are unmutated are reportedly the target of nearly half of spike-specific TCRs.

The V end was cut by 2 bases, the J end by 1 base, with 8 bases between. Looked up from germline, CDR1 is MNHEY and CDR2 is SVGAGI. The CDR3 spans 15 residues. Only in-frame clones appear in the TCRdb table, and some are missing; sequencing was by immunoSEQ multiplex PCR. Here the sample spans around 140,000 clones, just over 90% being singletons. This clone was counted once. Antigen: not known. The genes are TRBV6-5 and TRBJ1-4; D might be TRBD1 (5 bases). This specimen consisted of peripheral blood, obtained on day 0 of AZD1222 vaccination. The sequence came from an adult in good health. Here the CDR3 reads CASSYGQGTNEKLFF. In DNA form, the CDR3 reads TGTGCCAGCAGTTACGGCCAGGGAACTAATGAAAAACTGTTTTTT.